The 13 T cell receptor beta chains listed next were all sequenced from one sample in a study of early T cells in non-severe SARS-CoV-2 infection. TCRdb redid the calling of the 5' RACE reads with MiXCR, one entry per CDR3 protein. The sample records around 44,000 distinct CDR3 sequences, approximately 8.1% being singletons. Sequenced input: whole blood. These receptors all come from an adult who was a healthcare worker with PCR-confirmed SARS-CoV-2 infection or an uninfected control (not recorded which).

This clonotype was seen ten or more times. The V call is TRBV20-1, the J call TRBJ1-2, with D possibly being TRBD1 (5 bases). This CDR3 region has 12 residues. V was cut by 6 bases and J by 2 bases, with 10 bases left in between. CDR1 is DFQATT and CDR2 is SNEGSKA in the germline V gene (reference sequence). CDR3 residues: CSALRQNYGYTF. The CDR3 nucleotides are TGCAGTGCCTTGCGACAGAACTATGGCTACACCTTC.

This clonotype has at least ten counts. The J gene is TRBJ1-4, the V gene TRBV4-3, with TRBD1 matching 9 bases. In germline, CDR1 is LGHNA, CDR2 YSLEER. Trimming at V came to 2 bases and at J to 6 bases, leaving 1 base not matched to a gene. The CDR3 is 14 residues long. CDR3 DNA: TGCGCCAGCAGCCAAAGGACAGGGGATGAAAAACTGTTTTTT. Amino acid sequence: CASSQRTGDEKLFF.

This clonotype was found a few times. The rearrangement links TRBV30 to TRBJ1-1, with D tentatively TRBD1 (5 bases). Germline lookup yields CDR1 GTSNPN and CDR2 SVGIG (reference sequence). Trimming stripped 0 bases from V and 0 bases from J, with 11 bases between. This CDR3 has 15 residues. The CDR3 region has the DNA TGTGCCTGGAGTGTGAGACAGACCATGAACACTGAAGCTTTCTTT. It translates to CAWSVRQTMNTEAFF.

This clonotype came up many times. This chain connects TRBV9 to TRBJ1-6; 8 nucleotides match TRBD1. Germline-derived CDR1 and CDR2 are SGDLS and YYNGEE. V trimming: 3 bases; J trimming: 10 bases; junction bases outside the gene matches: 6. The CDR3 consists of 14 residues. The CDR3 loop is CASSAGTGASPLHF. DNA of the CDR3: TGTGCCAGCAGCGCCGGGACAGGAGCCTCACCCCTCCACTTT.

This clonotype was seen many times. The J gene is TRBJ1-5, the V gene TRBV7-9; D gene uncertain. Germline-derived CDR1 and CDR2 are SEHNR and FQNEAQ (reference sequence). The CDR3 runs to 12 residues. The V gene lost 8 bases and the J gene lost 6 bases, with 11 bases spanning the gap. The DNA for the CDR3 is TGTGCCAGCGGAGGGTACGGTCAGCCCCAGCATTTT. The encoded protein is CASGGYGQPQHF.

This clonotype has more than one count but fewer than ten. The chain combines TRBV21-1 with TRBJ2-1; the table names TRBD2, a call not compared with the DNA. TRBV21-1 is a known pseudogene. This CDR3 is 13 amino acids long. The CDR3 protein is CASSKRAFTGQIF. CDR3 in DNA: TGTGCCAGCAGCAAAAGGGCCTTTACGGGGCAAATCTTC.

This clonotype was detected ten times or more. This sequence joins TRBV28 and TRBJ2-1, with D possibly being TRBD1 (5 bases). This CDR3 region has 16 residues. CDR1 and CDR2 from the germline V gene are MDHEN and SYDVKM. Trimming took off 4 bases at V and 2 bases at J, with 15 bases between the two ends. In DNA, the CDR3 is TGTGCCAGCAGTTCCAGGGTAACTTGGGCCTACAATGAGCAGTTCTTC. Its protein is CASSSRVTWAYNEQFF.

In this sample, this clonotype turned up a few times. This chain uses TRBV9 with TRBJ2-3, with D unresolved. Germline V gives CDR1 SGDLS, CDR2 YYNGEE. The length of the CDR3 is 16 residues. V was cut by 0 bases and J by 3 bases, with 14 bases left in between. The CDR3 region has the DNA TGTGCCAGCAGCGTAGACCCAAGAGGCTTAACAGATACGCAGTATTTT. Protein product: CASSVDPRGLTDTQYF. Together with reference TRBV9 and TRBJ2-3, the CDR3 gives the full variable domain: DSGVTQTPKHLITATGQRVTLRCSPRSGDLSVYWYQQSLDQGLQFLIQYYNGEERAKGNILERFSAQQFPDLHSELNLSSLELGDSALYFCASSVDPRGLTDTQYFGPGTRLTVL.

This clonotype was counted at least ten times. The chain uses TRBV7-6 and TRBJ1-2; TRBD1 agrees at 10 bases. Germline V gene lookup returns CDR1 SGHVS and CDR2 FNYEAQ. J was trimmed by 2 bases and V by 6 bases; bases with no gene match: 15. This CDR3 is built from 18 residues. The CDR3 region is CASSINRDRGFFNYGYTF. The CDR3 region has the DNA TGTGCCAGCAGTATCAACCGGGACAGGGGATTTTTCAACTATGGCTACACCTTC.

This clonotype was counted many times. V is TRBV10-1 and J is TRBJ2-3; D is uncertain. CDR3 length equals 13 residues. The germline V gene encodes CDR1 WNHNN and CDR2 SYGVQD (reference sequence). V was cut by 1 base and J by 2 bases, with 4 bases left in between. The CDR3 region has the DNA TGCGCCAGCAGTGAGTGGATCACAGATACGCAGTATTTT. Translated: CASSEWITDTQYF.

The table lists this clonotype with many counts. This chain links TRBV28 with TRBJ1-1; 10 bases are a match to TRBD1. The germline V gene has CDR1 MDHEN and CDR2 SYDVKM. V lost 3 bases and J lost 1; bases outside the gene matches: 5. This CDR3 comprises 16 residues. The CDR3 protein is CASSFRQGAPNTEAFF. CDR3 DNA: TGTGCCAGCAGTTTCAGACAGGGGGCTCCGAACACTGAAGCTTTCTTT.

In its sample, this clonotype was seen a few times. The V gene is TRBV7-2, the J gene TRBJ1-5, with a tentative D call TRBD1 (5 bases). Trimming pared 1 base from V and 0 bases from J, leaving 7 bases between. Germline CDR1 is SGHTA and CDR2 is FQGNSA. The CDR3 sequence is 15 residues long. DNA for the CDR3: TGTGCCAGCAGCTTAGGAGGGGATAGCAATCAGCCCCAGCATTTT. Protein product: CASSLGGDSNQPQHF. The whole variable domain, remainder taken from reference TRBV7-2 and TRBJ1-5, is GAGVSQSPSNKVTEKGKDVELRCDPISGHTALYWYRQSLGQGLEFLIYFQGNSAPDKSGLPSDRFSAERTGGSVSTLTIQRTQQEDSAVYLCASSLGGDSNQPQHFGDGTRLSIL.

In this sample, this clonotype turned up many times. This CDR3 reads CASSVNPNYGYTF. Here the CDR3 DNA reads TGCGCCAGCAGTGTCAACCCTAACTATGGCTACACCTTC. V gene TRBV10-1 combines with J gene TRBJ1-2; D gene ambiguous. Trimming took 4 bases from V and 0 from J, leaving 6 bases between them. Germline CDR1 and CDR2: WNHNN and SYGVQD (reference sequence). The CDR3 has 13 amino acids.